Shown below are 17 T cell receptor beta chains from a single sample sequenced in a study of response to subunit inactivated influenza vaccine. TCRdb independently ran MiXCR on the RT-PCR reads; one entry per CDR3 protein. The sample records fewer than 550,000 distinct CDR3 sequences, about 25% being singletons. The specimen comprised CD4+ T cells sorted from PBMCs, sampled roughly 5 days after vaccination. Receptors were obtained from a man aged 45-65 years who received an inactivated influenza vaccine.

This clonotype was picked up a small number of times. The CDR3 region is CSARPGLDYNEQFF. Written as DNA, the CDR3 is TGCAGTGCTAGACCGGGACTGGACTACAATGAGCAGTTCTTC. The chain links TRBV20-1 to TRBJ2-1; D possibly corresponds to TRBD2 (6 bases). CDR3 length equals 14 residues. Germline values: CDR1 DFQATT, CDR2 SNEGSKA (reference sequence). The ends were cut back, 2 bases at V and 3 bases at J, with 11 bases in the middle.

The chain uses TRBV9 and TRBJ2-5; D may be TRBD2 (7 bases). Germline CDR1 SGDLS, CDR2 YYNGEE. Trimming removed 4 bases at V and 5 bases at J, with 24 bases between. The CDR3 is 17 amino acids. CDR3 residues: CASSLTPRGASGETQYF. The CDR3 DNA is TGTGCCAGCAGCCTAACTCCCCGGGGGGCCTCGGGTGAGACCCAGTACTTC.

The chain joins TRBV6-2 or TRBV6-3 to TRBJ1-5; tentative D call: TRBD1 (6 bases). Germline V gene sequence: CDR1 MNHEY, CDR2 SVGEGT. The CDR3 spans 11 residues. The V end was cut by 10 bases, the J end by 7 bases, with 11 bases between. This CDR3 reads CATGQKQPQHF. CDR3 DNA sequence: TGTGCCACCGGACAGAAGCAGCCCCAGCATTTT.

The chain recombines TRBV29-1 with TRBJ1-2, with D perhaps TRBD1 (6 bases). V was pared by 6 bases and J by 4 bases, with 12 bases between. Germline V lookup: CDR1 SQVTM, CDR2 ANQGSEA. The CDR3 spans 12 residues. The CDR3 loop reads CSVGGASYGYTF. For the CDR3, the DNA is TGCAGCGTGGGGGGGGCCAGCTATGGCTACACCTTC.

The chain links TRBV5-1 to TRBJ2-7; D may correspond to TRBD1 or TRBD2 (6 bases each). CDR1 is SGHRS and CDR2 is YFSETQ in the germline V gene. The CDR3 extends over 16 amino acids. Trimming cost V 0 bases and J 0 bases, with 13 bases left between them. The CDR3 loop is CASSLVGGGGSYEQYF. CDR3 nucleotides: TGCGCCAGCAGCTTGGTAGGAGGGGGAGGCTCCTACGAGCAGTACTTC.

The table lists this clonotype with a few counts. The CDR3 DNA sequence: TGTGCCAGCAGTTATTCCGGGACAGATAATTCACCCCTCCACTTT. Protein product: CASSYSGTDNSPLHF. The chain couples TRBV6-5 to TRBJ1-6, with 7 bases identical to TRBD1. CDR3 length: 15 residues. V trimming: 3 bases; J trimming: 5 bases; junction bases outside the gene matches: 4. From germline, CDR1 is MNHEY and CDR2 SVGAGI.

J is TRBJ2-2 and V is TRBV6-1; 7 nucleotides align to TRBD1. J gave up 4 bases and V 2 bases, and 7 bases lay outside the gene matches. The CDR3 covers 16 residues. The germline V gene encodes CDR1 MNHNS and CDR2 SASEGT. CDR3 protein: CASSERRGRATGELFF. In DNA form, the CDR3 reads TGTGCCAGCAGTGAAAGAAGGGGGCGCGCCACCGGGGAGCTGTTTTTT.

The gene calls are TRBV19 and TRBJ2-5; TRBD1 matches 7 bases. Germline CDR1 reads LNHDA; CDR2 reads SQIVND (reference sequence). Trimming removed 5 bases from V and 2 bases from J; junction bases left unmatched: 5. This CDR3 spans 14 amino acids. CDR3 DNA: TGTGCCAGTAGTCCTGACAGGGAACAAGAGACCCAGTACTTC. This sequence encodes CASSPDREQETQYF.

In this sample, this clonotype turned up a few times. The chain joins TRBV3-1 to TRBJ2-1; TRBD2 agrees at 10 bases. Trimming at V came to 1 base and at J to 12 bases, leaving 3 bases not matched to a gene. This CDR3 has 13 amino acids. CDR1 is LGHDT and CDR2 is YNNKEL in the germline V gene (reference sequence). The DNA for the CDR3 is TGTGCCAGCAGCCAAGTGAGCGGGGGGGGGCAGTTCTTC. Its protein is CASSQVSGGGQFF.

The chain combines TRBV6-5 with TRBJ2-1; D could derive from TRBD1 or TRBD2 (6 bases each). CDR1 is MNHEY and CDR2 is SVGAGI in the germline V gene. The CDR3 has 15 residues. With 2 bases removed from V and 3 bases from J, the gap between germline ends came to 11 bases. The CDR3 sequence is CASSYKGGFYNEQFF. CDR3 sequence (DNA): TGTGCCAGCAGTTACAAGGGGGGATTCTACAATGAGCAGTTCTTC.

V and J are TRBV9 and TRBJ1-2, with D hard to call. The CDR3 runs 15 residues. The V end lost 0 bases, the J end lost 6 bases, and 15 bases lay between the germline ends. Germline loops: CDR1 SGDLS, CDR2 YYNGEE. The DNA of the CDR3 is TGTGCCAGCAGCGTAGCTCCTGGGGTCGGGCATGGCTACACCTTC. This gives the protein CASSVAPGVGHGYTF. Full variable domain (missing parts from reference TRBV9 and TRBJ1-2): DSGVTQTPKHLITATGQRVTLRCSPRSGDLSVYWYQQSLDQGLQFLIQYYNGEERAKGNILERFSAQQFPDLHSELNLSSLELGDSALYFCASSVAPGVGHGYTFGSGTRLTVV.

The chain uses TRBV12-3 or TRBV12-4 and TRBJ1-4; 8 positions agree with TRBD1. Germline trimming cut 4 bases from V and 9 bases from J; bases unmatched to any gene: 16. CDR3 length: 17 amino acids. The CDR3 loop reads CASSSTGGWARYQKLFF. The CDR3, as DNA: TGTGCCAGCAGTTCCACAGGGGGTTGGGCCCGATACCAAAAACTGTTTTTT.

The sample holds a few counts of this clonotype. CDR3 sequence reads: CASSFGDRLQETQYF. CDR3 bases: TGTGCCAGCAGTTTTGGGGACCGCCTACAAGAGACCCAGTACTTC. This chain joins TRBV12-3 or TRBV12-4 and TRBJ2-5; D assignment may be TRBD1 or TRBD2 (5 bases each). The CDR3 loop spans 15 amino acids. Deletions cut 3 bases from V and 2 bases from J, with 13 bases between.

The CDR3 reads CAWSLGPRVGQFF. CDR3 nucleotides: TGTGCCTGGTCACTCGGGCCGCGGGTCGGGCAGTTCTTC. The J gene is TRBJ2-1, the V gene TRBV30; perhaps TRBD2 as D (5 bases). The CDR3 totals 13 residues. CDR1 and CDR2 (germline): GTSNPN, SVGIG (reference sequence). V dropped 5 bases and J dropped 12 bases, with 20 bases sitting between them. Combining the CDR3 with reference TRBV30 and TRBJ2-1 gives the whole variable domain SQTIHQWPATLVQPVGSPLSLECTVEGTSNPNLYWYRQAAGRGLQLLFYSVGIGQISSEVPQNLSASRPQDRQFILSSKKLLLSDSGFYLCAWSLGPRVGQFFGPGTRLTVL.

CDR3 nucleotides: TGCAGCGTAAAGGGCCGACTCGCCCCCGAGCAGTACTTC. This translates into CSVKGRLAPEQYF. This chain connects TRBV29-1 to TRBJ2-7; D remains ambiguous. CDR1 and CDR2 from the germline V gene are SQVTM and ANQGSEA. V lost 6 bases and J 6 bases, leaving 18 bases between the germline ends. The CDR3 loop spans 13 amino acids.

This clonotype occurred a few times. The genes are TRBV20-1 and TRBJ2-2; TRBD2 aligns across 11 bases. With V trimmed by 3 bases and J by 3 bases, 6 bases remained unmatched. Germline CDR1 reads DFQATT; CDR2 reads SNEGSKA (reference sequence). There are 16 residues in the CDR3. The chain's CDR3 is CSASPSGRTDTGELFF. In DNA form, the CDR3 reads TGCAGTGCTAGTCCTAGCGGGAGGACCGACACCGGGGAGCTGTTTTTT.

In this sample, this clonotype turned up a few times. J is TRBJ2-7 and V is TRBV11-2; no definite D call. There are 14 residues in the CDR3. Per germline, CDR1 SGHAT and CDR2 FQNNGV. V was shortened by 0 bases and J by 3 bases, with 9 bases between the two germline ends. The CDR3 DNA reads as TGTGCCAGCAGCTTAGATCTAACGCTCTACGAGCAGTACTTC. Its protein is CASSLDLTLYEQYF.